The table lists the clone carrying this T cell receptor (beta chain) with a few counts. The data are from a study of blood T cell repertoires in COVID-19. Study summary: The analysed material was cDNA or gDNA that came from T cells, B-cell-depleted T cells, or PBMCs.

Authors' processing steps: Quantification of nucleated cells was approximated via reference gene primer amplification. The data were produced by immunoSEQ multiplex PCR, yet TCRdb's version contains in-frame clones alone and is incomplete. V, J and clone size derive from that table, while D and trimming were established from the DNA sequence. The repertoire holds around 76,000 clones, with approximately 89% as singletons. From germline, CDR1 is KGHSH and CDR2 LQKENI. The CDR3 has 14 residues. Trimming pared 3 bases from V and 0 bases from J, leaving 9 bases between. Specimen: peripheral blood. This clonotype was sampled from an older man with acute or convalescent COVID-19. The chain is built from TRBV18 and TRBJ2-7, with TRBD1 as a possible D gene (5 bases). In DNA form, the CDR3 reads TGTGCCAGCTCACCGGTTGGACACTCCTACGAGCAGTACTTC. This gives the protein CASSPVGHSYEQYF.